This T cell receptor beta chain was sequenced in a study of vaccination effects on CD4 cells after COVID-19. Study-level results: Clones that were induced by infection or by vaccine showed marked contraction late after vaccination. Healthy vaccinees had only 1 of 255 vaccine-induced clones cross-react with common cold coronaviruses.

This CDR3 has 11 amino acids. Germline loops: CDR1 MDHEN, CDR2 SYDVKM. V gave up 4 bases and J gave up 2 bases, with 0 bases separating them. Cultured cells yielded isolated CD4+ T cells after less than 11 days. Vaccinees lacked prior SARS-CoV-2 infection and tested negative for nucleocapsid antibodies. TCRdb's copy holds only in-frame clones and misses some; the assay was immunoSEQ multiplex PCR. This sample has 40,000 or so clones, with approximately 74% found just once. This clone was seen more than once but under ten times. Its target is not known. The chain has TRBV28 and TRBJ2-1, with no clear D. The sample in question was CD4+ T cells from PBMCs cultured without peptide, obtained before COVID-19 vaccination. The receptor comes from a human donor who received a COVID-19 vaccine. DNA for the CDR3: TGTGCCAGCAGTTCCTACAATGAGCAGTTCTTC. It codes for CASSSYNEQFF.